The present T cell receptor (beta chain) was sequenced within a study of control samples from healthy donors and cancer patients. This clone occurred once. Germline values: CDR1 MNHEY, CDR2 SVGAGI. There are 16 residues in the CDR3. Trimming took 2 bases from V and 0 from J, leaving 13 bases between them. TCRdb's copy holds only in-frame clones and misses some; the assay was immunoSEQ multiplex PCR. In the table there are some 150,000 clones, roughly 93% of which are singletons. This receptor was taken from a woman in her fifties or sixties in good health. The V gene is TRBV6-5, the J gene TRBJ1-1; D perhaps matches TRBD1 (5 bases). Material: blood. The CDR3 bases are TGTGCCAGCAGTTACGGCTCAAGGGGAATGAACACTGAAGCTTTCTTT. As protein: CASSYGSRGMNTEAFF.